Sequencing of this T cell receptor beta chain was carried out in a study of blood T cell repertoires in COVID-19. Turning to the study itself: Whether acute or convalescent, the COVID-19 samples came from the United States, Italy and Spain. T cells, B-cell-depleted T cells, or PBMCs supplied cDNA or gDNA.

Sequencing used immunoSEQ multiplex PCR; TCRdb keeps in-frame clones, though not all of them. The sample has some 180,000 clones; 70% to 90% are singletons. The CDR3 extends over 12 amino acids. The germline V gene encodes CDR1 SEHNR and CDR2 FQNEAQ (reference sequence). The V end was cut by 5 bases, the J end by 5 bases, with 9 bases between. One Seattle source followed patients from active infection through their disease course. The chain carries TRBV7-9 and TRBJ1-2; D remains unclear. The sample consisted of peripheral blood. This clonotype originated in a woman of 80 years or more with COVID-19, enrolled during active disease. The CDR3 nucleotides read TGTGCCAGCAGCCCGGGGAGTTATGGCTACACCTTC. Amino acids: CASSPGSYGYTF.